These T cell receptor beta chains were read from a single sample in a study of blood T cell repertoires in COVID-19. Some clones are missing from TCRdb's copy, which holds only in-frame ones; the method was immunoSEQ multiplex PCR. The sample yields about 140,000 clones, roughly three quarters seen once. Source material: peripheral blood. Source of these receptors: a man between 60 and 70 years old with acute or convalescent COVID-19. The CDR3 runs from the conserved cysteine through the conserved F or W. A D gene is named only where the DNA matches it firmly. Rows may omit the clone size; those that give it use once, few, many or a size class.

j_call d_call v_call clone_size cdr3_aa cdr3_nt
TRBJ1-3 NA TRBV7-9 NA CASSLGQGPFSGNTIYF TGTGCCAGCAGCTTAGGTCAGGGCCCTTTCTCTGGAAACACCATATATTTT
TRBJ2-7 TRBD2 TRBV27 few CASSRAGSYEQYF TGTGCCAGCAGCCGAGCGGGGTCCTACGAGCAGTACTTC
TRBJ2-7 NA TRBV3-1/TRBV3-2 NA CASSLRGFSGDEQYF TGTGCCAGCAGCCTCAGGGGATTCTCAGGGGACGAGCAGTACTTC
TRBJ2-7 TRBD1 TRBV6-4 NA CATPGGRSYEQYF TGTGCCACCCCAGGGGGCCGCTCCTACGAGCAGTACTTC
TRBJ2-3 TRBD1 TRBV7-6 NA CASTRQGPTDTQYF TGTGCCAGCACCCGACAGGGGCCCACAGATACGCAGTATTTT
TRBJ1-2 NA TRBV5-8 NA CASSLANGRAYGYTF TGTGCCAGCAGCTTGGCTAATGGCAGGGCCTATGGCTACACCTTC
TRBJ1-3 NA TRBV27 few CASSRGAPGNTIYF TGTGCCAGCAGTCGCGGGGCACCCGGGAACACCATATATTTT
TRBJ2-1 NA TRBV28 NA CVTGHPYNEQFF TGTGTCACGGGACACCCCTACAATGAGCAGTTCTTC
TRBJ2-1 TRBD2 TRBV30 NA CAWGPGGNNEQFF TGTGCCTGGGGCCCCGGGGGGAACAATGAGCAGTTCTTC
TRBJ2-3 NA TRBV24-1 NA CATSDPGWGTDTQYF TGTGCCACCAGTGATCCAGGGTGGGGCACAGATACGCAGTATTTT
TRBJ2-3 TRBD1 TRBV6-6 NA CASSYRGDTQYF TGTGCCAGCAGCTACAGGGGCGATACGCAGTATTTT
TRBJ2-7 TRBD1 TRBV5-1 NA CASRQGTGGYEQYF TGCGCCAGCAGGCAAGGGACAGGGGGCTACGAGCAGTACTTC
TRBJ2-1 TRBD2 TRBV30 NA CAWSARRSSGRASEQFF TGTGCCTGGAGTGCTCGAAGGTCTAGCGGGAGGGCGAGTGAGCAGTTCTTC
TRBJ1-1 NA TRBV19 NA CASSRLRNTEAFF TGTGCCAGTAGCCGACTCAGGAACACTGAAGCTTTCTTT
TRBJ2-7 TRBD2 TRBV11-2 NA CASSLVVGGSRYEQYF TGTGCCAGCAGCTTAGTCGTGGGCGGGAGTAGGTACGAGCAGTACTTC
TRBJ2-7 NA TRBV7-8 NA CASSSSPEQYEQYF TGTGCCAGCAGTTCGAGCCCCGAGCAATACGAGCAGTACTTC
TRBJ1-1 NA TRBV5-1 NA CASSYRGNTEAFF TGCGCCAGCAGCTACCGGGGAAATACTGAAGCTTTCTTT
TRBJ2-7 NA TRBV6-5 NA CASSYSFRPTSYEQYF TGTGCCAGCAGTTACTCGTTTCGGCCGACTTCCTACGAGCAGTACTTC
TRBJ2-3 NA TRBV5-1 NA CASSLADSPSTDTQYF TGCGCCAGCAGCTTGGCCGACTCTCCTAGCACAGATACGCAGTATTTT
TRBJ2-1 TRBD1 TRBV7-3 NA CASSVAGGTYNEQFF TGTGCCAGCAGCGTAGCAGGGGGCACCTACAATGAGCAGTTCTTC
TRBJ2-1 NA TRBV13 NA CASLWRASYNEQFF TGTGCCAGCCTTTGGAGGGCCTCCTACAATGAGCAGTTCTTC
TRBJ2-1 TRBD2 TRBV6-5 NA CASSYSITGGGNEQFF TGTGCCAGCAGTTACTCGATAACGGGAGGGGGCAATGAGCAGTTCTTC
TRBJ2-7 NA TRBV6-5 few CASSISDSSYEQYF TGTGCCAGCAGTATCTCAGACAGCTCCTACGAGCAGTACTTC
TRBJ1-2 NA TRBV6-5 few CASSYSSRGYGYTF TGTGCCAGCAGTTACTCGTCCAGGGGATATGGCTACACCTTC
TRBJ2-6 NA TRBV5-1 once CASRQTTGNSGANVLTF TGCGCCAGCAGACAAACCACAGGAAACTCTGGGGCCAACGTCCTGACTTTC
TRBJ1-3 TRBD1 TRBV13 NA CASSLDRASGNTIYF TGTGCCAGCAGCTTGGACAGGGCCTCTGGAAACACCATATATTTT
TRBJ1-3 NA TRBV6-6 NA CASRTGQRNTIYF TGTGCCAGCAGGACGGGACAAAGAAACACCATATATTTT
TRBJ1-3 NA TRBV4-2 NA CASSQESQRAGNTIYF TGTGCCAGCAGCCAAGAAAGTCAGAGGGCTGGAAACACCATATATTTT
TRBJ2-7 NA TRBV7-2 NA CASSLARYEQYF TGTGCCAGCAGCTTAGCGCGATACGAGCAGTACTTC
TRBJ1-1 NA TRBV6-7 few CASSYLNTEAFF TGTGCCAGCAGTTACTTAAACACTGAAGCTTTCTTT
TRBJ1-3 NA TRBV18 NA CASSPPRFSGNTIYF TGTGCCAGCTCACCACCGAGGTTCTCTGGAAACACCATATATTTT
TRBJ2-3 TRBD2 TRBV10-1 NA CASSLNPGLAADTQYF TGCGCCAGCAGTCTTAACCCGGGACTAGCGGCGGATACGCAGTATTTT
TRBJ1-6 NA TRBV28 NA CASTTGGPTNSPLHF TGTGCCAGCACCACCGGGGGACCAACTAATTCACCCCTCCACTTT